This T cell receptor beta chain emerged from a study of human T cells and chemical hapten exposure. This clonotype was counted between two and nine times. One entry per CDR3 protein, called by TCRdb with MiXCR from the RACE reads. The sample holds 40,000 to 60,000 distinct CDR3 sequences, 9% to 9.5% seen once. This CDR3 has 11 amino acids. Germline values: CDR1 SQVTM, CDR2 ANQGSEA. The V gene lost 6 bases and the J gene lost 8 bases, with 13 bases spanning the gap. Time point specified: patch test 1, 2 weeks after DPC sensitization. Treatment of the sample: therapeutic diphenylcyclopropenone sensitization with weekly scalp DPC. Every patch test was put on after a blood sample was taken.

The sequence was collected from a woman in her forties or fifties with alopecia areata. Some clones in this sample may be carry-over from other donors' samples. The specimen was whole blood, collected in connection with sensitization to the hapten diphenylcyclopropenone (DPC). The rearrangement joins TRBV29-1 to TRBJ1-1, with D unclear. The DNA of the CDR3 is TGCAGCGTAGAAAACAGACCCGAAGCTTTCTTT. Translation: CSVENRPEAFF.